This T cell receptor (beta chain) was obtained from a study of blood T cells in healthy people across ages. Regarding the study as a whole: In older individuals, TCR beta diversity per million T cells was lower, falling roughly linearly with age.

A note on this clonotype: What it binds is unknown.

Primers used in a second PCR of about 7 to 12 cycles were a sample-barcoded 5' primer and a J-beta primer mix. TCRdb fed the 5' RACE reads into MiXCR, producing one record per CDR3 protein. The data contain fewer than 2,000,000 distinct CDR3 sequences, approximately 32% of them singletons. CDR1 and CDR2 (germline): MNHEY, SMNVEV (reference sequence). The V end was cut by 6 bases, the J end by 9 bases, with 15 bases between. The CDR3 consists of 13 residues. The receptor comes from a woman in her twenties or thirties in good health. This chain uses TRBV27 with TRBJ2-1; maybe TRBD2 (5 bases). Sample: blood. The CDR3 loop reads CASSQMVASEQFF. CDR3 DNA: TGTGCCAGCAGCCAGATGGTAGCGTCTGAGCAGTTCTTC.